The 2 T cell receptor beta chains given below trace back to one sample, sequenced in a study of T cell responses to AZD1222 COVID-19 vaccine. Data came from immunoSEQ multiplex PCR; TCRdb stores just in-frame clones and leaves some out. The data hold roughly 200,000 clones, with about 92% observed a single time. Sequenced material: peripheral blood, taken on day 0 of AZD1222 vaccination. Every receptor here comes from an adult in good health.

This sequence joins TRBV9 and TRBJ1-6, with D perhaps TRBD1 (6 bases). The germline V gene encodes CDR1 SGDLS and CDR2 YYNGEE. This CDR3 has 14 amino acids. Between the trimmed V and J ends, which lost 4 bases and 9 bases, there was a span of 14 bases. The CDR3, as DNA: TGTGCCAGCAGCCCGGGGGGCCTACCTTCACCCCTCCACTTT. Amino acids: CASSPGGLPSPLHF.

The chain combines TRBV19 with TRBJ2-1; D might be TRBD2 (6 bases). V was shortened by 3 bases and J by 2 bases, with 14 bases between the two germline ends. The germline CDR1 and CDR2 sequences are LNHDA and SQIVND (reference sequence). CDR3 length equals 16 residues. The CDR3 DNA sequence: TGTGCCAGTAGTATGATGCGGGGTGAGGCCTACAATGAGCAGTTCTTC. Its translation: CASSMMRGEAYNEQFF.